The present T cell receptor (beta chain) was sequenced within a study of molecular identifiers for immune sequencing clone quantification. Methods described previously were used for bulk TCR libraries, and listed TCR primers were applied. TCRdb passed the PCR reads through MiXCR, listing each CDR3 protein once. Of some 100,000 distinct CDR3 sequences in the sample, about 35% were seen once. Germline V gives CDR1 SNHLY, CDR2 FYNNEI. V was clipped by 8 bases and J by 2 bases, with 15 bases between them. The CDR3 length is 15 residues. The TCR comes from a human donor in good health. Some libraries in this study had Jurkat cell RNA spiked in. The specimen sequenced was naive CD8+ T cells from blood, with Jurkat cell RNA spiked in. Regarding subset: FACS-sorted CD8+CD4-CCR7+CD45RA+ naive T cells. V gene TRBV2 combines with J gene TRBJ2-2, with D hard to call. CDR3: CASDGGEENTGELFF. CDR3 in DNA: TGTGCCAGCGACGGCGGAGAAGAAAACACCGGGGAGCTGTTTTTT.